This TCR beta chain was identified during a study of beta chain features in type 1 diabetes. Study context: Healthy donors, compared against patients, showed similar age, gender and cell yields. The study, taken as a whole, reports: All four CD4+ subsets from Type 1 diabetes patients carried moderately but significantly shorter TCRB CDR3s.

This clone appeared a few times. The antigen is undetermined. CD4+ cells of the naive, central memory, regulatory and stem cell-like memory types were sorted via CD45RO/CCR7/CD25/CD127/CD95/CD27. Once sorted, every population was more than 95% pure. The whole isolated RNA underwent reverse transcription, so sequencing captured expressed TCRB transcripts. Generated by immunoSEQ multiplex PCR, the TCRdb table keeps only in-frame clones and is missing some. The table shows roughly 500,000 clones, with around 30% occurring only once. The sequence came from a man between 18 and 35 years old in good health. Sequencing was carried out using naive CD4+ T cells from blood.

The CDR3: CASSQVGLAGGPTDTQYF. The CDR3 DNA follows: TGTGCCAGCAGCCAGGTGGGACTAGCGGGAGGGCCCACAGATACGCAGTATTTT. The chain carries TRBV4-2 and TRBJ2-3; 16 nucleotides align to TRBD2. Germline loops: CDR1 LGHNA, CDR2 YNFKEQ. This CDR3 contains 18 residues. The trim removed 3 bases at V and 2 bases at J, leaving 5 bases unmatched.